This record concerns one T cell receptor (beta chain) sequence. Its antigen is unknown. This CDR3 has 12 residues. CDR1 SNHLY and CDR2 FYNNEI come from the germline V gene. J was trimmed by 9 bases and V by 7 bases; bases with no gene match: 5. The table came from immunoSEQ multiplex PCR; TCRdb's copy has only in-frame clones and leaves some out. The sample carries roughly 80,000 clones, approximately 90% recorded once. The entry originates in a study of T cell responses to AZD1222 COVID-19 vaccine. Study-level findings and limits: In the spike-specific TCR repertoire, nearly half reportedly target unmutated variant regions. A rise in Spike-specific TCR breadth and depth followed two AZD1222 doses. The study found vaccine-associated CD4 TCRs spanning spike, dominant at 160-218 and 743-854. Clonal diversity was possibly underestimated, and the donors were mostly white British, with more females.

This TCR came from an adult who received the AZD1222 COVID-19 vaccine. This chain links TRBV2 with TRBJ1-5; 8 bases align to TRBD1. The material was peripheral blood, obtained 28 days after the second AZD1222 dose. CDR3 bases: TGTGCCAGCAAGGGACAGGAGAGGCCCCAGCATTTT. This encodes CASKGQERPQHF.